Described below is a single TCR beta chain sequence and its context. The V gene's germline CDR1 is DFQATT and CDR2 SNEGSKA (reference sequence). CDR3 length equals 14 residues. The V end lost 3 bases, the J end lost 6 bases, and 15 bases lay between the germline ends. Here immunoSEQ multiplex PCR was the method, and the copy in TCRdb shows in-frame clones only, minus some. The sample lists a few hundred thousand clones, 88% occurring once. This record comes from a study of blood T cell repertoires in COVID-19. The wider study: Whether acute or convalescent, the COVID-19 samples came from the United States, Italy and Spain.

Enrolled through a virtual design, the participants were between about 18 and 89 years of age and came from under 25 US areas. Categorization into cohorts depended on clinical history that participants reported. The TCR sequence derives from an older woman in a cohort exposed to, infected with or recovered from COVID-19 (not recorded which). Material: PBMCs or T cells enriched from blood (not recorded which). This chain links TRBV20-1 with TRBJ2-1, with D tentatively TRBD2 (6 bases). In DNA form, the CDR3 reads TGCAGTGCTAGTGGGTCGGGAGCCGGCAATGAGCAGTTCTTC. Protein product: CSASGSGAGNEQFF.